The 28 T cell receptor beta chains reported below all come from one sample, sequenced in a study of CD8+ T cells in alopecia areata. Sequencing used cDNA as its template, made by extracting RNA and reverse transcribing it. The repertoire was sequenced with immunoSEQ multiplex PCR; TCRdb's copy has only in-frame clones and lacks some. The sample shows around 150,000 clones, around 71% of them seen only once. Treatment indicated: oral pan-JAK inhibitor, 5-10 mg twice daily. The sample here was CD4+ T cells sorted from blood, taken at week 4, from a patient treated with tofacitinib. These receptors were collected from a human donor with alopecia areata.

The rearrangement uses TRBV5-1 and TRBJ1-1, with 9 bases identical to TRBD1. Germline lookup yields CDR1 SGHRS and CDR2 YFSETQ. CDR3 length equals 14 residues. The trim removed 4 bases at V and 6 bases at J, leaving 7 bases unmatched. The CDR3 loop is CASSQGQGVSEAFF. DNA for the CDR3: TGCGCCAGCAGCCAGGGACAGGGCGTGTCTGAAGCTTTCTTT.

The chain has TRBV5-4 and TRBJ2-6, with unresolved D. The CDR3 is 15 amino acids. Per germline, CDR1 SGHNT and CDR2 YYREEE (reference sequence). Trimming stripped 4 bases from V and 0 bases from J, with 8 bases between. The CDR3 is CASSLYLSGANVLTF. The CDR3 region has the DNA TGTGCCAGCAGCCTGTACCTCTCTGGGGCCAACGTCCTGACTTTC. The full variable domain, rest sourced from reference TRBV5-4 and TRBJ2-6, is ETGVTQSPTHLIKTRGQQVTLRCSSQSGHNTVSWYQQALGQGPQFIFQYYREEENGRGNFPPRFSGLQFPNYSSELNVNALELDDSALYLCASSLYLSGANVLTFGAGSRLTVL.

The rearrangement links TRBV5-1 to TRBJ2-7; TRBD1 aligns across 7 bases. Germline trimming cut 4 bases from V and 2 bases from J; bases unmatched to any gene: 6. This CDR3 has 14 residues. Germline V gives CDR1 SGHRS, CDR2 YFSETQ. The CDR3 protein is CASSPQGTAYEQYF. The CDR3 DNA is TGCGCCAGCAGCCCCCAAGGGACAGCCTACGAGCAGTACTTC.

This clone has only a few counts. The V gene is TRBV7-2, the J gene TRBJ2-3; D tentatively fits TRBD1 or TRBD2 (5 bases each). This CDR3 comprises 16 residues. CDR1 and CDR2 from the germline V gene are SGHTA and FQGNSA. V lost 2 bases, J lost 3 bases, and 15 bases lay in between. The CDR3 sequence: CASSLTSGSKTDTQYF. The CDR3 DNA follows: TGTGCCAGCAGCTTAACCTCAGGGAGTAAAACAGATACGCAGTATTTT. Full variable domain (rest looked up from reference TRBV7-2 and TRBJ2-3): GAGVSQSPSNKVTEKGKDVELRCDPISGHTALYWYRQSLGQGLEFLIYFQGNSAPDKSGLPSDRFSAERTGGSVSTLTIQRTQQEDSAVYLCASSLTSGSKTDTQYFGPGTRLTVL.

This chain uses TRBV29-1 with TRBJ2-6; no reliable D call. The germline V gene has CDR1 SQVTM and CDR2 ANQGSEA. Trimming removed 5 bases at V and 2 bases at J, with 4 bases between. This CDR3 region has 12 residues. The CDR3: CSVPTGANVLTF. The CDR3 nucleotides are TGCAGCGTTCCGACTGGGGCCAACGTCCTGACTTTC.

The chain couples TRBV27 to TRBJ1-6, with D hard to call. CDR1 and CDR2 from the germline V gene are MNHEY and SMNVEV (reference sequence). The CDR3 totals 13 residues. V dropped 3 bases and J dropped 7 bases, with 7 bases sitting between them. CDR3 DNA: TGTGCCAGCAGTTTTGTGGAAAATTCACCCCTCCACTTT. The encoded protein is CASSFVENSPLHF.

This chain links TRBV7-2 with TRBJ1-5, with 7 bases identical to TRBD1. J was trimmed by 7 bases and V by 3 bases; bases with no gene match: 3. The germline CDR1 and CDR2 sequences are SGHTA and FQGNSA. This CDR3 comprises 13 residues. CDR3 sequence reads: CASSLLGQQPQHF. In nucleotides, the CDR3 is TGTGCCAGCAGCTTGCTGGGACAGCAGCCCCAGCATTTT.

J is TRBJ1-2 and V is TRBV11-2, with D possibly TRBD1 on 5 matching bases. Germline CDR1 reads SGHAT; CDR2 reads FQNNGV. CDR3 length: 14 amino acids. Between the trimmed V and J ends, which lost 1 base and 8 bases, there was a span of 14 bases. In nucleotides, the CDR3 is TGTGCCAGCAGCTTAGGTCGACCAGGGACCGGCTACACCTTC. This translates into CASSLGRPGTGYTF.

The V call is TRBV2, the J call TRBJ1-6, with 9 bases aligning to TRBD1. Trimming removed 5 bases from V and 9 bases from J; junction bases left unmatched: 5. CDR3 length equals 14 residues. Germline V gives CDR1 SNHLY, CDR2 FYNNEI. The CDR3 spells CASSLQGALSPLHF. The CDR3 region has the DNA TGTGCCAGCAGTTTACAGGGGGCCCTTTCACCCCTCCACTTT.

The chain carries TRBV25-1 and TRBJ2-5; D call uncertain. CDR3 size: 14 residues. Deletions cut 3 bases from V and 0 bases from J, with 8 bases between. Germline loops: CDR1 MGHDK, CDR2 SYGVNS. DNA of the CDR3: TGTGCCAGCAGTGAGGGCGGACACCAAGAGACCCAGTACTTC. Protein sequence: CASSEGGHQETQYF.

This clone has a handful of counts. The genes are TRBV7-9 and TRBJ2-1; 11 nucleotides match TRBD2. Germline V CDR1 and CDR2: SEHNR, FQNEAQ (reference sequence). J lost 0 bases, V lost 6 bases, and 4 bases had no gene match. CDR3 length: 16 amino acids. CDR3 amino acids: CASRIGLAGSYNEQFF. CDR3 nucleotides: TGTGCCAGCAGAATTGGACTAGCGGGCTCCTACAATGAGCAGTTCTTC.

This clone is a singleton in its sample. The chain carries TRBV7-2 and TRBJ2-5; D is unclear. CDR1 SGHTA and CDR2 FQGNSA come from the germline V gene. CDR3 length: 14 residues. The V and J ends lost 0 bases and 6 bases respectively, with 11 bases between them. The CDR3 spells CASSLAETTKTQYF. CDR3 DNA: TGTGCCAGCAGCTTAGCGGAGACCACCAAGACCCAGTACTTC.

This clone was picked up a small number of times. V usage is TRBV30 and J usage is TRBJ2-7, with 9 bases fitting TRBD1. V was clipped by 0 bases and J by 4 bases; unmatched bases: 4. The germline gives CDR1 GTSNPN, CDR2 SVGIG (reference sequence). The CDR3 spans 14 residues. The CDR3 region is CAWSVGQGYYEQYF. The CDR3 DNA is TGTGCCTGGAGTGTAGGACAGGGGTATTACGAGCAGTACTTC.

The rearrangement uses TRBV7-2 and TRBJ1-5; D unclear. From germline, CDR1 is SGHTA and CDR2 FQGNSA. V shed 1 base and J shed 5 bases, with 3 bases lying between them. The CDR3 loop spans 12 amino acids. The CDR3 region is CASSLGDQPQHF. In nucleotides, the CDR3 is TGTGCCAGCAGCTTAGGGGATCAGCCCCAGCATTTT.

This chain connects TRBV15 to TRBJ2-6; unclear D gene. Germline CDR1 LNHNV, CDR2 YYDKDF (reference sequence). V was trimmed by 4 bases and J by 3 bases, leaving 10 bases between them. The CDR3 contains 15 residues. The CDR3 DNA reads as TGTGCCACCAGCACTTGGGGAAGTGGGGCCAACGTCCTGACTTTC. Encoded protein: CATSTWGSGANVLTF.

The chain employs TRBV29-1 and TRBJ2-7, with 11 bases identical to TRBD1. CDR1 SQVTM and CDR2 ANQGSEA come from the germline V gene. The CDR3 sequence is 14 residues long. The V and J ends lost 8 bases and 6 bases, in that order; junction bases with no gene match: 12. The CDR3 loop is CSPPGQGDPVEQYF. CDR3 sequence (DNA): TGCAGCCCCCCGGGACAGGGGGACCCGGTCGAGCAGTACTTC.

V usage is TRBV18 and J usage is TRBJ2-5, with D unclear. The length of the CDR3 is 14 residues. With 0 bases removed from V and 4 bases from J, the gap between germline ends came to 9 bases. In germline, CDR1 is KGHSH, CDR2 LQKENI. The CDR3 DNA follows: TGTGCCAGCTCACCACCGAACTCGGGAGAGACCCAGTACTTC. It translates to CASSPPNSGETQYF.

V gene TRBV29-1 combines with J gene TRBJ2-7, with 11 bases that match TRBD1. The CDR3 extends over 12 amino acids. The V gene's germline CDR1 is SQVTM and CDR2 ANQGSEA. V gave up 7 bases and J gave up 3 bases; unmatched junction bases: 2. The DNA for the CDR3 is TGCAGCGCCGGGACAGGGGGCTACGAGCAGTACTTC. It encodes CSAGTGGYEQYF.

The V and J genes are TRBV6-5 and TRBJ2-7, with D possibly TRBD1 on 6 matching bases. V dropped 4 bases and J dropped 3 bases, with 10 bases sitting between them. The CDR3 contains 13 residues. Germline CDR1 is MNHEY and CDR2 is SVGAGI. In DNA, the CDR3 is TGTGCCAGCAGTTCGGGACATTACTACGAGCAGTACTTC. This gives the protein CASSSGHYYEQYF.

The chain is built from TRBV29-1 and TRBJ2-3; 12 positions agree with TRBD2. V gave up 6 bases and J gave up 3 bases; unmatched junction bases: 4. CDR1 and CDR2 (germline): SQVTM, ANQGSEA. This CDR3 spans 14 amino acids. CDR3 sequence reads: CSVATSGGTDTQYF. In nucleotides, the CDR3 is TGCAGCGTCGCTACTAGCGGGGGGACAGATACGCAGTATTTT.

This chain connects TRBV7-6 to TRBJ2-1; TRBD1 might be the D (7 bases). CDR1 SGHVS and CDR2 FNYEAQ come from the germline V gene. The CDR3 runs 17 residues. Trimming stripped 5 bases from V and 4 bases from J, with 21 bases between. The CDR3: CASSLSSRGASYNEQFF. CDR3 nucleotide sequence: TGTGCCAGCAGCCTATCTTCCAGGGGGGCCTCTTACAATGAGCAGTTCTTC.

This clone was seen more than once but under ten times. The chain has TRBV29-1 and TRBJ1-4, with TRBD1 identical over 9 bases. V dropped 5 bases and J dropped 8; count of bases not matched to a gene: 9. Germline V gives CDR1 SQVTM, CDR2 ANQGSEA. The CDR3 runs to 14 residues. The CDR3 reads CSVLRTGGDEKLFF. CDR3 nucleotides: TGCAGCGTTCTGCGAACAGGGGGCGACGAAAAACTGTTTTTT.

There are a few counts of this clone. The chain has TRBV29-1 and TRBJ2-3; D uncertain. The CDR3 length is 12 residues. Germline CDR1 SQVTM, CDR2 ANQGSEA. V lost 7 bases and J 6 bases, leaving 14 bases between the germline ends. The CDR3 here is CSALLPADTQYF. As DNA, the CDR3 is TGCAGCGCCCTGTTGCCCGCGGATACGCAGTATTTT.

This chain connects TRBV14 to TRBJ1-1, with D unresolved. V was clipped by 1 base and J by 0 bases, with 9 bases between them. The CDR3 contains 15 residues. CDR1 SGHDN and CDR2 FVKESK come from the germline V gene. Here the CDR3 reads CASSQAWPMNTEAFF. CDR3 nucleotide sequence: TGTGCCAGCAGCCAAGCTTGGCCTATGAACACTGAAGCTTTCTTT.

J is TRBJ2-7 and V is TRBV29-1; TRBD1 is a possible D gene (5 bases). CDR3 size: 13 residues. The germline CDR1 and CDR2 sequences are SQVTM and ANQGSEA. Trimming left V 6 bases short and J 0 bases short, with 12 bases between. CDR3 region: CSVARQFSYEQYF. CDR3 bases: TGCAGCGTAGCAAGACAGTTCTCCTACGAGCAGTACTTC.

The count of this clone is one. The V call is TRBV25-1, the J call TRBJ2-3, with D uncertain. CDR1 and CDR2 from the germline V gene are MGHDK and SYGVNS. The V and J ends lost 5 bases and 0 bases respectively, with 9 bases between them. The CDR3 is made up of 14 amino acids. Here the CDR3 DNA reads TGTGCCAGCAGTTTGACTTCTAGCACAGATACGCAGTATTTT. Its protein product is CASSLTSSTDTQYF.

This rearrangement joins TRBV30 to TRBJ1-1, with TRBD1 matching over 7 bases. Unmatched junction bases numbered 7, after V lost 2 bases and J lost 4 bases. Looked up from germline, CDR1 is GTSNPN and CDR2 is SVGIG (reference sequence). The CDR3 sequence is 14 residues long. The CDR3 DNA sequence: TGTGCCTGGAGTAGGTGGACAGGAGGCACTGAAGCTTTCTTT. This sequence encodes CAWSRWTGGTEAFF.

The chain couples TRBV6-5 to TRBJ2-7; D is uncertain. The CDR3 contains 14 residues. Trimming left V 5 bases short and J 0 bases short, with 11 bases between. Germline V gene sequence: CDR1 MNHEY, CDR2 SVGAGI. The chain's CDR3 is CASSKDPFSYEQYF. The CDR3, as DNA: TGTGCCAGCAGTAAGGATCCTTTCTCCTACGAGCAGTACTTC.